One T cell receptor (beta chain) is described in this entry. This clone was seen only once. This receptor's antigen is unknown. No much larger clone is present one base from it, and per-base qualities are unavailable. These data originate in a study of Ad26.COV2.S vaccination and SARS-CoV-2 variants (dated by TCRdb to the early 2020s). In the study overall: Vaccine-arm donors were drawn from COV1001, a multicentre, randomized, double-blind, placebo-controlled phase I-IIa trial of Ad26.COV2.S in healthy adults. Ad26.COV2.S was administered intramuscularly at a dose of 5x10^10 or 1x10^11 viral particles, either as one shot or as two shots given 56 days apart. Sequencing of the TCRbeta repertoire served to evaluate the specificity and breadth of SARS-CoV-2-reactive T cell receptors following Ad26.COV2.S vaccination. The TCR-sequenced set comprised about 30 samples: about 19 Ad26.COV2.S vaccine recipients, 5 placebo recipients and 8 SARS-CoV-2 convalescent individuals. Participants in the trial were split at random into five groups of five each, receiving low-dose or high-dose Ad26.COV2.S once or twice, or else placebo on both occasions. Throughout the experiments and outcome assessment, investigators stayed blinded to trial group allocation.

The sample's treatment or condition label is to be understood as: about 20 received Ad26.COV2.S at low or high dose, single or two shots; roughly 5 received placebo; per-sample allocation not given. Repertoires of vaccine and placebo recipients were sequenced from samples collected on day 63 after the first injection. In Cohort 1b, fewer than 30 adults aged 18-55 years were enrolled at a single site in Boston, USA, between 29 July and 7 August 2020. Ad26.COV2.S was a replication-incompetent adenovirus type 26 vector expressing a prefusion-stabilized SARS-CoV-2 spike protein from the original Wuhan strain. General findings and caveats noted by the study authors: Comparing responses between vaccine doses or regimens was not something the study was powered to do. Substantial breadth of spike-specific CD8+ and CD4+ T cell responses was reported after vaccination. Vaccine and placebo recipients had similar non-spike TCR breadth, a finding consistent with the vaccine containing only spike. Higher spike-specific TCR breadth was observed in Ad26.COV2.S recipients than in placebo recipients (P = 0.0014). According to the authors, total T cell responses may have been underestimated by the TCR breadth and depth analyses.

The immunoSEQ Assay was used to sequence TCRbeta CDR3 regions. After extraction, genomic DNA underwent amplification by bias-controlled multiplex PCR, followed by high-throughput sequencing. In the authors' own workflow: To quantify the absolute abundance of every unique TCRbeta CDR3 region, sequences were collapsed and filtered. T cell fraction was estimated by normalization of TCRbeta template counts to usable DNA, with usable DNA being measured through amplification of reference genes present in all nucleated cells. Repertoire TCRs were annotated as SARS-CoV-2-specific by exact matching of V gene, CDR3 amino acid sequence and J gene to a known reactive TCR set. The reference SARS-CoV-2 TCR set came from MIRA and was filtered for enrichment in COVID-19-positive ImmuneCODE repertoires, removing public or cross-reactive TCRs. Based on the MIRA antigens, annotated TCRs were further analysed at the level of specific ORF or position within ORF. Breadth was defined as the number of annotated unique rearrangements divided by the total number of unique productive rearrangements, and depth was defined as the summed frequency of the annotated unique rearrangements. Two-sided Wilcoxon rank-sum tests were applied when comparing TCR breadth between groups. The immuneACCESS repertoire file appears here via TCRdb, limited to in-frame rearrangements. These files lack a portion of the clones; in checked studies, under half of the deficit traces to unresolved V genes, and the cause of the others is not known. That table supplies the V and J calls and clone size; D and trimming were determined from the DNA. Within this sample are some 460,000 clones, with roughly nine tenths of them counted one time only. Approximately 1.7% of the sample belongs to the ten largest clones.

The clonotype originates from a person between 18 and 60 years old who received the Ad26.COV2.S COVID-19 vaccine or a placebo. This specimen was peripheral blood, taken in a trial of Ad26.COV2.S vaccine versus placebo.

At the DNA level, the sequence is TGCGCCAGCAGCTTGAACGACAGGGGTACTGGAAACACCATATATTTT. It encodes CASSLNDRGTGNTIYF. The chain was built from TRBV5-1 and TRBJ1-3; 8 bases in between match TRBD1. The germline V gene yields SGHRS for CDR1 and YFSETQ for CDR2. Reading from cysteine to phenylalanine, the CDR3 counts 16 amino acids. The sequence is cut down to CDR3 DNA, 48 bases in frame from base 1. Relative to germline, V is missing 1 base and J is missing 2 bases, with 5 bases of the junction outside any gene match.